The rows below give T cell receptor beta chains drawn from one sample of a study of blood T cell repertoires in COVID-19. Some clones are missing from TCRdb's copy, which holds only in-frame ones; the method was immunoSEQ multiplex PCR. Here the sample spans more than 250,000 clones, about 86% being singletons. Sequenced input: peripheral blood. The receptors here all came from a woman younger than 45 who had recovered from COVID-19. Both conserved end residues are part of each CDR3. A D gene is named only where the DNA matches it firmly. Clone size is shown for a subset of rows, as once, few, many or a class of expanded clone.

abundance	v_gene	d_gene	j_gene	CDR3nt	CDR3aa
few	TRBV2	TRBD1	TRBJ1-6	TGTGCCAGCAGTGCCGGGACAGGCTATAATTCACCCCTCCACTTT	CASSAGTGYNSPLHF
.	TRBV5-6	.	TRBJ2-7	TGTGCCAGCAGCTTTAATTCCGTCTACGAGCAGTACTTC	CASSFNSVYEQYF
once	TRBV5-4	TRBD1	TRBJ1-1	TGTGCCAGCAGCAATCCAAGGACAGGGCGAGAGACTGAAGCTTTCTTT	CASSNPRTGRETEAFF
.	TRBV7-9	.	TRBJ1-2	TGTGCCAGCAGCTTAGAGGCGGAAAGCTATGGCTACACCTTC	CASSLEAESYGYTF
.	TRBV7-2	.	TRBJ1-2	TGTGCCAGCAGTTCAGCGATTGACTATGGCTACACCTTC	CASSSAIDYGYTF
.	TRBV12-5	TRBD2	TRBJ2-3	TGTGCTAGTGGTTTGGTACCGCGGGGGGGCACAGATACGCAGTATTTT	CASGLVPRGGTDTQYF
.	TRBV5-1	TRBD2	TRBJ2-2	TGCGCCAGCAGCGCCGGGACTAGCGGAAACACCGGGGAGCTGTTTTTT	CASSAGTSGNTGELFF
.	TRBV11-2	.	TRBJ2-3	TGTGCCAGCAGCAAACTAGTCTACCACACAGATACGCAGTATTTT	CASSKLVYHTDTQYF
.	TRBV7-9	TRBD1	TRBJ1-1	TGTGCCAGCAGCTACGCCTCCGGGACAGGAGCTAGAGCTTTCTTT	CASSYASGTGARAFF
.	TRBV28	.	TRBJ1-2	TGTGCCAGCAGTTCACAAACTACAGGGTACGGCTACACCTTC	CASSSQTTGYGYTF
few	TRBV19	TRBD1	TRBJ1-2	TGTGCCAGTAGTCTAGGGACAGGGCTATATGGCTACACCTTC	CASSLGTGLYGYTF
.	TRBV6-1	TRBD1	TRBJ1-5	TGTGCCAGCAGTGAAGCCCGACAGGGGAGACAGCCCCAGCATTTT	CASSEARQGRQPQHF
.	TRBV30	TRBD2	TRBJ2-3	TGTGCCTGGAGTGTAGCTAGCGGGGGGCCCACAGATACGCAGTATTTT	CAWSVASGGPTDTQYF
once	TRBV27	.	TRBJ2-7	TGTGCCAGCAGTCCCAGACCGGGATGGGACGAGCAGTACTTC	CASSPRPGWDEQYF
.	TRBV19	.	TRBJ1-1	TGTGCCAGTAGTCAGGTGGAGGGATACACTGAAGCTTTCTTT	CASSQVEGYTEAFF
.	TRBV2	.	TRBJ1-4	TGTGCCAGCCGAACAGGGAATGAAAAACTGTTTTTT	CASRTGNEKLFF
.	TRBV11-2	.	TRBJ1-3	TGTGCCAGCAGCTTAGCCGCGTTTTCTGGAAACACCATATATTTT	CASSLAAFSGNTIYF
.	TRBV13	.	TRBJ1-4	TGTGCCAGCAGCCATGGTTTTCGTCCCGGAGGAGGCGAAAAACTGTTTTTT	CASSHGFRPGGGEKLFF
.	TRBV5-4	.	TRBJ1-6	TGTGCCAGCTCGAACAACTCACCCCTCCACTTT	CASSNNSPLHF
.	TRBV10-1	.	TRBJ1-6	TGCGCCAGCAGTCCAGAGGGATCACCCCTCCACTTT	CASSPEGSPLHF
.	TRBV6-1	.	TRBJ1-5	TGTGCCAGCAGTGCTCCGGGACATCCTACATACCAGCCCCAGCATTTT	CASSAPGHPTYQPQHF
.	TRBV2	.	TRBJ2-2	TGTGCCAGCAGGGGGGAGGCGAACACCGGGGAGCTGTTTTTT	CASRGEANTGELFF
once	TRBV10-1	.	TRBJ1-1	TGCGCCAGCAGCCCAAGGCAGGGCACTGAAGCTTTCTTT	CASSPRQGTEAFF
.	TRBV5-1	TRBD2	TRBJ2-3	TGCGCCAGCAGCACTAGCGGTAGCACAGATACGCAGTATTTT	CASSTSGSTDTQYF
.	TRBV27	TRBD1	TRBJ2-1	TGTGCCAGCAGTTTCTCTCGGACAGGTTACAATGAGCAGTTCTTC	CASSFSRTGYNEQFF
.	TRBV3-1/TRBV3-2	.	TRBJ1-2	TGTGCCAGCAGCCAAGCCCGTAACTATGGCTACACCTTC	CASSQARNYGYTF
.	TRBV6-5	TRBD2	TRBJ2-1	TGTGCCAGCAGTTCTATAGCGGGAGTTCATGAGCAGTTCTTC	CASSSIAGVHEQFF
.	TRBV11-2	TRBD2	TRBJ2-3	TGTGCCAGCCGCGCGGGGGGCCACACAGATACGCAGTATTTT	CASRAGGHTDTQYF
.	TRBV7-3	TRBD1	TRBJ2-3	TGTGCCAGCAGCTTTTCCCGGACAGGAGACACAGATACGCAGTATTTT	CASSFSRTGDTDTQYF
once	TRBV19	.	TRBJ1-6	TGTGCCAGTAGAAACGGGTATTCACCCCTCCACTTT	CASRNGYSPLHF
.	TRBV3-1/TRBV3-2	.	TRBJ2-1	TGTGCCAGCAGCAGGGGGACGGACGAGCAGTTCTTC	CASSRGTDEQFF
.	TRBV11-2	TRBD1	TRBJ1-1	TGTGCCAGCAGCCTCGCCGCGAGACAGGGGGACACTGAAGCTTTCTTT	CASSLAARQGDTEAFF
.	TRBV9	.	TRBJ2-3	TGTGCCAGCAGCGACCCTATCACCACAGATACGCAGTATTTT	CASSDPITTDTQYF
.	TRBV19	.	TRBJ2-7	TGTGCCAGTAGTCACTGGGGGGACAGTTTCGAGCAGTACTTC	CASSHWGDSFEQYF
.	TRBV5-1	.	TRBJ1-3	TGCGCCAGCAGCTTGGAGGAGAGCCCTAGAAACACCATATATTTT	CASSLEESPRNTIYF
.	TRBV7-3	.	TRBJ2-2	TGTGCCAGCAGCGCCACAGGGTCAAACACCGGGGAGCTGTTTTTT	CASSATGSNTGELFF
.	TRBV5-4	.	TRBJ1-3	TGTGCCAGCAGCTTAAGTGAAGGAGTGGGAAACACCATATATTTT	CASSLSEGVGNTIYF
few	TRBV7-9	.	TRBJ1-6	TGTGCCAGCAGCTTATCAGGTTCGCAGTATAATTCACCCCTCCACTTT	CASSLSGSQYNSPLHF
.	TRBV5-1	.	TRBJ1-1	TGCGCCAGCGGAGGGACTTTGAACACTGAAGCTTTCTTT	CASGGTLNTEAFF
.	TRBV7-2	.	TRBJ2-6	TGTGCCAGCAGCTTAGTGTCAGGGACTGGGGCCAACGTCCTGACTTTC	CASSLVSGTGANVLTF
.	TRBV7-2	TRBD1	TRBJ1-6	TGTGCCAGCAGCCTAGACAGGGCCTCTAATTCACCCCTCCACTTT	CASSLDRASNSPLHF
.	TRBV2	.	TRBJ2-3	TGTGCCAGCAGCGAGGACACGACAGATACGCAGTATTTT	CASSEDTTDTQYF
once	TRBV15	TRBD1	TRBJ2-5	TGTGCCACCAGCAGAGGGACAGGCCGTGCGGAGACCCAGTACTTC	CATSRGTGRAETQYF
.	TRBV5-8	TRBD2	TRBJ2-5	TGTGCCAGCAACATCGGGACTAGCGGGAGGGGAGAGGAGACCCAGTACTTC	CASNIGTSGRGEETQYF
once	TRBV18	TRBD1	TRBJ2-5	TGTGCCAGCGGTCGAACAGGGGCGGAGACCCAGTACTTC	CASGRTGAETQYF
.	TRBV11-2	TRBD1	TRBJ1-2	TGTGCCAGCAGCTTAGTCACAGGGGGCGCACTGGCCTATGGCTACACCTTC	CASSLVTGGALAYGYTF
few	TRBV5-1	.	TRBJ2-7	TGCGCCAGCACAGGGGATTACGAGCAGTACTTC	CASTGDYEQYF
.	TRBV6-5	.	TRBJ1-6	TGTGCCAGCAGTTACATTAGATCACCCCTCCACTTT	CASSYIRSPLHF
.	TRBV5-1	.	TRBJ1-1	TGCGCCAGCAGCTTGGAAGGGGGTCGGACGAACACTGAAGCTTTCTTT	CASSLEGGRTNTEAFF
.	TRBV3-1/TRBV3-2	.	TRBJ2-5	TGTGCCAGCAGCCCAGGACTAAGGGAGACCCAGTACTTC	CASSPGLRETQYF